The clone carrying this T cell receptor beta chain was observed a handful of times. These data are taken from a study of blood T cells in healthy people across ages. Next came a second PCR, run for about 6 to 12 cycles, which used a sample-barcoded 5' primer along with a J-beta primer mix. TCRdb reanalysed the 5' RACE reads using MiXCR and keeps one entry per CDR3 protein. The sample records more than 1.4 million distinct CDR3 sequences, roughly 40% being singletons. The trim removed 5 bases at V and 4 bases at J, leaving 14 bases unmatched. CDR3 length: 16 residues. Germline CDR1 reads DFQATT; CDR2 reads SNEGSKA (reference sequence).

Sample: blood. This sequence joins TRBV20-1 and TRBJ2-5; 9 bases agree with TRBD2. The clonotype originates from a woman under 30 in good health. Here the CDR3 DNA reads TGCAGTGCTCCACAAGTCCGGACTAGCGTGGGAGAGACCCAGTACTTC. The encoded protein is CSAPQVRTSVGETQYF.